This T cell receptor (beta chain) stems from a study of cytomegalovirus exposure and HLA in healthy donors. Details on this clone: Its antigen is undetermined.

V lost 4 bases and J lost 2; bases outside the gene matches: 7. The CDR3 has 15 residues. Germline assignment: CDR1 MDHEN and CDR2 SYDVKM. Study-level results: In a later analysis, CMV-associated beta chains were mostly HLA-associated, it appeared.

The primer mix had 60 Vbeta and 13 Jbeta primers. Assay used: immunoSEQ multiplex PCR; TCRdb lists only in-frame clones, some missing. The listing records roughly 200,000 clones. The gene calls are TRBV28 and TRBJ2-7; 8 bases agree with TRBD1. Sequencing input: PBMCs. The origin of this receptor is a girl aged 2 to 10 in good health and CMV-seropositive. CDR3 amino acids: CASSSIGQGPYEQYF. The DNA of the CDR3 is TGTGCCAGCAGTTCCATCGGACAGGGCCCCTACGAGCAGTACTTC.